Each of the 22 T cell receptor beta chains below was sequenced from the same sample in a study of CD8 T cells in ankylosing spondylitis. What these receptors recognize is not known. TCRdb passed the 5' RACE reads through MiXCR, listing each CDR3 protein once. The sample holds some 140,000 distinct CDR3 sequences; roughly 18% are singletons and the top ten take around a third. Study results and caveats: In ankylosing spondylitis blood, a motif of roughly eight highly homologous TCR beta variants appeared characteristic.

Sequenced material: blood, either unsorted or a sorted T cell fraction (not recorded which). These receptors all come from a male donor with ankylosing spondylitis.

This clonotype has only a few counts. Here the CDR3 reads CASSMTLLAGVADTQYF. The CDR3, as DNA: TGTGCCAGCAGCATGACACTACTAGCGGGAGTGGCAGATACGCAGTATTTT. The V gene is TRBV5-4, the J gene TRBJ2-3; 11 bases agree with TRBD2. The germline V gene has CDR1 SGHNT and CDR2 YYREEE (reference sequence). V shed 4 bases and J 4 bases; nucleotides not matched to a gene: 11. The CDR3 loop spans 17 amino acids.

This clonotype was found a few times. V gene TRBV10-3 combines with J gene TRBJ1-1; weak D call: TRBD1 (5 bases). This CDR3 is 16 amino acids long. Germline CDR1 and CDR2: ENHRY and SYGVKD. Trimming removed 0 bases from V and 7 bases from J, with 18 bases in between. In DNA form, the CDR3 reads TGTGCCATCAGTGAGTCGGTTTCCGCGCAAAGGGGTGAAGCTTTCTTT. This encodes CAISESVSAQRGEAFF.

This clonotype was seen many times. The rearrangement joins TRBV6-1 to TRBJ2-1; 9 bases fit TRBD2. The trim removed 1 base at V and 8 bases at J, leaving 9 bases unmatched. The germline V gene has CDR1 MNHNS and CDR2 SASEGT. The CDR3 length is 16 residues. CDR3 sequence: CASSEGIAGASDEQFF. The CDR3, as DNA: TGTGCCAGCAGTGAAGGTATAGCGGGAGCCTCAGATGAGCAGTTCTTC.

This clonotype has more than one count but fewer than ten. J is TRBJ2-3 and V is TRBV15, with 9 bases matching TRBD1. Germline V gene data show CDR1 as LNHNV and CDR2 as YYDKDF (reference sequence). V was clipped by 6 bases and J by 5 bases; unmatched bases: 3. The CDR3 spans 13 residues. For the CDR3, the DNA is TGTGCCACCAGTAGGACAGGGGTAGATACGCAGTATTTT. Translated: CATSRTGVDTQYF.

This clonotype was seen only a few times. V is TRBV2 and J is TRBJ1-1; the D is unclear. The CDR3 spans 15 residues. Trimming took 4 bases from V and 0 from J, leaving 12 bases between them. The germline V gene encodes CDR1 SNHLY and CDR2 FYNNEI. The CDR3 DNA sequence: TGTGCCAGCAGTGGTCCCAGGATACTGAACACTGAAGCTTTCTTT. The encoded protein is CASSGPRILNTEAFF.

Comments on this clonotype: The junction departs from the called germline gene at one end, perhaps through a read error. The gene calls are TRBV20-1 and TRBJ2-7; a weak D match, TRBD1 (6 bases). Per the germline V gene, CDR1 is DFQATT and CDR2 is SNEGSKA (reference sequence). The CDR3 contains 12 residues. The CDR3 sequence: CSARDGGYEQYF. As DNA, the CDR3 is TGCAGTGCTAGAGATGGGGGCTACGAGCAATACTTC.

This chain joins TRBV20-1 and TRBJ1-6; maybe TRBD1 (6 bases). The CDR3 length is 16 residues. CDR1 DFQATT and CDR2 SNEGSKA come from the germline V gene (reference sequence). The V gene lost 6 bases and the J gene lost 0 bases, with 15 bases spanning the gap. The CDR3 DNA reads as TGCAGTGCGGCCAGGGGACGGAGCTCCTATAATTCACCCCTCCACTTT. Translating it yields CSAARGRSSYNSPLHF.

Written as DNA, the CDR3 is TGTGCCAGCAGCGGGACTAGCGCCGAGCAGTACTTC. Translated, it gives CASSGTSAEQYF. The chain is built from TRBV28 and TRBJ2-7; 10 bases fit TRBD2. The CDR3 is 12 residues long. V lost 6 bases to trimming and J lost 6 bases; unmatched junction nucleotides: 2. Per germline, CDR1 MDHEN and CDR2 SYDVKM.

This clonotype was observed a few times. The rearrangement links TRBV5-1 to TRBJ2-2; perhaps D is TRBD1 or TRBD2 (7 bases each). CDR1 and CDR2 (germline): SGHRS, YFSETQ. There are 18 residues in the CDR3. Trimming removed 2 bases from V and 0 bases from J, with 17 bases in between. The CDR3 here is CASSFGRDRAPNTGELFF. The CDR3 coding sequence is TGCGCCAGCAGCTTTGGGAGGGACAGAGCGCCGAACACCGGGGAGCTGTTTTTT.

V and J are TRBV7-9 and TRBJ1-2, with D maybe TRBD1 (5 bases). Germline V gene data show CDR1 as SEHNR and CDR2 as FQNEAQ (reference sequence). Trimming pared 7 bases from V and 3 bases from J, leaving 12 bases between. The CDR3 runs to 13 residues. The CDR3 protein is CASIGAAYYGYTF. In DNA, the CDR3 is TGTGCCAGCATAGGGGCTGCGTACTATGGCTACACCTTC.

The V gene is TRBV2, the J gene TRBJ1-2; D is unresolved. Germline V CDR1 and CDR2: SNHLY, FYNNEI. V lost 6 bases to trimming and J lost 4 bases, with 6 bases between them. The CDR3 runs 11 residues. The CDR3 loop is CASRGSYGYTF. In nucleotides, the CDR3 is TGTGCCAGCAGGGGCTCCTATGGCTACACCTTC.

This chain joins TRBV6-2 or TRBV6-3 and TRBJ2-7; TRBD2 agrees at 14 bases. J was trimmed by 2 bases and V by 4 bases; bases with no gene match: 1. The CDR3 has 15 amino acids. Germline V gene lookup returns CDR1 MNHEY and CDR2 SVGEGT. The CDR3: CASSLTSGRAYEQYF. The CDR3 region has the DNA TGTGCCAGCAGTTTGACTAGCGGGAGGGCCTACGAGCAGTACTTC.

This sequence joins TRBV20-1 and TRBJ2-7; tentatively, D is TRBD1 (6 bases). The CDR3 is 12 residues long. Trimming pared 5 bases from V and 4 bases from J, leaving 12 bases between. Per the germline V gene, CDR1 is DFQATT and CDR2 is SNEGSKA (reference sequence). As DNA, the CDR3 is TGCAGTGCTCACACAGGGACGTACGAGCAGTACTTC. Translating it yields CSAHTGTYEQYF.

The V and J genes are TRBV29-1 and TRBJ1-1; TRBD1 matches at 9 bases. This CDR3 comprises 15 residues. Germline V CDR1 and CDR2: SQVTM, ANQGSEA. The V gene end was trimmed by 3 bases and the J gene end by 1 base; junction bases not matched to a gene: 6. The CDR3 sequence: CSVDWTGDQNTEAFF. The CDR3 bases are TGCAGCGTTGATTGGACAGGGGACCAGAACACTGAAGCTTTCTTT.

This clonotype has only a few counts. The chain joins TRBV28 to TRBJ2-2; D uncertain. This CDR3 has 16 residues. Germline V CDR1 and CDR2: MDHEN, SYDVKM. V lost 6 bases to trimming and J lost 5 bases, with 19 bases between them. The DNA of the CDR3 is TGTGCCAGCAGCGCGCCCGGATGGCGAAAAACCGGGGAGCTGTTTTTT. Translation gives CASSAPGWRKTGELFF.

V gene TRBV2 combines with J gene TRBJ1-5, with a tentative D call TRBD1 (5 bases). Trimming took off 5 bases at V and 4 bases at J, with 18 bases between the two ends. The V gene's germline CDR1 is SNHLY and CDR2 FYNNEI. This CDR3 comprises 16 residues. The CDR3 reads CASSRRSGLGNQPQHF. CDR3 nucleotides: TGTGCCAGCAGTAGAAGATCAGGGCTAGGAAATCAGCCCCAGCATTTT.

This clonotype showed up many times. The chain joins TRBV4-1 to TRBJ2-3, with D possibly TRBD2 on 5 matching bases. Trimming removed 1 base from V and 7 bases from J, with 9 bases in between. This CDR3 has 13 amino acids. CDR1 MGHRA and CDR2 YSYEKL come from the germline V gene. The CDR3 DNA is TGCGCCAGCAGCCAAGGTGCCGGGAATACGCAGTATTTT. This sequence encodes CASSQGAGNTQYF.

The chain is built from TRBV7-8 and TRBJ2-5, with D possibly TRBD1 on 6 matching bases. The V end lost 2 bases, the J end lost 9 bases, and 13 bases lay between the germline ends. The CDR3 totals 13 residues. Germline V gene lookup returns CDR1 SGHVS and CDR2 FQNEAQ. CDR3 loop: CASSLISAGAQYF. The CDR3 region has the DNA TGTGCCAGCAGCTTAATCTCCGCAGGGGCCCAGTACTTC.

The chain has TRBV2 and TRBJ2-2; TRBD2 agrees at 7 bases. The J segment lost 2 bases and the V segment lost 8 bases, leaving 2 bases of the junction unmatched. The CDR3 has 13 amino acids. Germline V gene data show CDR1 as SNHLY and CDR2 as FYNNEI. CDR3 sequence (DNA): TGTGCCAGCGAGACTAGCAACACCGGGGAGCTGTTTTTT. It yields the protein CASETSNTGELFF.

Only a few counts were recorded for this clonotype. The chain couples TRBV29-1 to TRBJ2-7; 8 bases fit TRBD2. CDR1 and CDR2 (germline): SQVTM, ANQGSEA. V was clipped by 4 bases and J by 2 bases; unmatched bases: 4. CDR3 length: 13 residues. The CDR3, as DNA: TGCAGCGTTGCGGGAGGGGCGGCCTACGAGCAGTACTTC. This codes for CSVAGGAAYEQYF.

This clonotype was found a few times. This sequence joins TRBV4-1 and TRBJ1-2; tentative D call: TRBD1 (5 bases). V lost 1 base, J lost 5 bases, and 11 bases lay in between. The CDR3 runs 14 residues. Per germline, CDR1 MGHRA and CDR2 YSYEKL. The CDR3: CASSQVDNTYGYTF. CDR3 coding DNA: TGCGCCAGCAGCCAAGTGGACAACACTTATGGCTACACCTTC.

This chain uses TRBV7-6 with TRBJ1-1; TRBD1 matches at 10 bases. J lost 0 bases, V lost 4 bases, and 8 bases had no gene match. CDR3 length: 17 residues. Germline V gene lookup returns CDR1 SGHVS and CDR2 FNYEAQ. CDR3 region: CASSSGTGDLLNTEAFF. The CDR3 bases are TGTGCCAGCAGCTCCGGGACAGGGGACCTATTGAACACTGAAGCTTTCTTT.